This T cell receptor beta chain appears in the sequencing data of a study of T cells in Graves' hyperthyroidism and ophthalmopathy. Study-level information: Peripheral blood collection took place at initial diagnosis, before any treatment.

The source material, RNA transcripts, was used to amplify TCR beta CDR3 regions. Researchers ran a first-round RT-PCR on the TCR CDR3 using the HTBI primer set. TCRdb independently ran MiXCR on the multiplex PCR reads; one entry per CDR3 protein. The sample consists of about 280,000 distinct CDR3 sequences, 20% to 30% of them appearing once. This clonotype has ten or more counts. Antigen: not known. Patients aged 18 to 65 had newly diagnosed hyperthyroidism that had lasted under 2 months. Findings and caveats of the study: By a 13 V-J model, ophthalmopathy was set apart from stable hyperthyroidism.

This TCR was recovered from a man aged 40-49 years with Graves' hyperthyroidism that later progressed to Graves' ophthalmopathy. Sequencing was performed on blood.

The chain's CDR3 is CASSFGTVGETQYF. In DNA, the CDR3 is TGTGCCAGCAGCTTCGGGACAGTAGGAGAGACCCAGTACTTC. This chain links TRBV7-9 with TRBJ2-5; TRBD1 matches at 7 bases. This CDR3 region has 14 residues. The V gene end was trimmed by 3 bases and the J gene end by 4 bases; junction bases not matched to a gene: 5. CDR1 is SEHNR and CDR2 is FQNEAQ in the germline V gene (reference sequence).